This T cell receptor (beta chain) appears in the sequencing data of a study of response to subunit inactivated influenza vaccine. Study outcomes and limitations: A suggestion made by the authors is that each seasonal influenza vaccination recruits few new T cells.

MiXCR, applied by TCRdb to the RT-PCR reads, yields one record per CDR3 protein. In the table there are 650,000 to 700,000 distinct CDR3 sequences, more than 15% of which are singletons. This clonotype was found a few times. Its antigen is undetermined. Germline V lookup: CDR1 SQVTM, CDR2 ANQGSEA. Losses at the gene ends were 6 bases for V and 7 bases for J; bases not matched to a gene: 14. The CDR3 spans 14 residues. Sequences were derived from PBMCs from blood, sampled roughly 13 days after vaccination. The sequence was collected from a man over 45 who received an inactivated influenza vaccine. The chain combines TRBV29-1 with TRBJ2-5, with 7 bases matching TRBD1. The CDR3 protein is CSVRWEGGSGTQYF. The CDR3 DNA is TGCAGCGTCAGGTGGGAAGGGGGCTCTGGGACCCAGTACTTC.